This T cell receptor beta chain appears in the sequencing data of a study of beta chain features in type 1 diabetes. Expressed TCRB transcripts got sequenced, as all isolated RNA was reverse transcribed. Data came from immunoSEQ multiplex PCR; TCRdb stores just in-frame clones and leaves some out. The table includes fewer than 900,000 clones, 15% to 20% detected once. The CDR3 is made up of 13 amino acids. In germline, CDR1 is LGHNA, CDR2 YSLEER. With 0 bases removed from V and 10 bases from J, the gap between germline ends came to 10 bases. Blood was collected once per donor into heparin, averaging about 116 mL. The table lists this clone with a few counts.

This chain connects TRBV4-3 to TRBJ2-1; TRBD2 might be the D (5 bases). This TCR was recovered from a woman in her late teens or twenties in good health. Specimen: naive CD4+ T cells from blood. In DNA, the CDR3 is TGCGCCAGCAGCCAAGAGTACAGCGGAGAGCAGTTCTTC. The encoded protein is CASSQEYSGEQFF.